A single sample is the source of the 8 T cell receptor beta chains below, sequenced in a study of T cells after yellow fever vaccination. TCRdb used MiXCR to reprocess the 5' RACE reads, holding one entry per CDR3 protein. The data show around 200,000 distinct CDR3 sequences, approximately 10% seen once. Here the sequenced sample was CD8+ T cells sorted from PBMCs, taken 15 days after the yellow fever booster vaccination. The receptors come from a man between 18 and 29 years old who received the YFV17D yellow fever vaccine.

This clonotype was seen many times. The V call is TRBV29-1, the J call TRBJ2-1, with 8 bases aligning to TRBD1. The length of the CDR3 is 13 residues. The germline gives CDR1 SQVTM, CDR2 ANQGSEA. The ends lost 7 bases at V and 7 bases at J; junction bases unmatched: 9. As DNA, the CDR3 is TGCAGCGGGCACAGGGGGTTCGGGAATGAGCAGTTCTTC. Amino acid sequence: CSGHRGFGNEQFF.

This clonotype was seen more than once but under ten times. J is TRBJ2-7 and V is TRBV12-3 or TRBV12-4; D could derive from TRBD1 or TRBD2 (5 bases each). The length of the CDR3 is 12 residues. V was clipped by 2 bases and J by 13 bases, with 15 bases between them. CDR3 nucleotide sequence: TGTGCCAGCAGTTTAATGGGGCCCGGAGGATACTTC. It is translated as CASSLMGPGGYF.

This chain connects TRBV21-1 to TRBJ1-1; the table calls TRBD1, which could not be checked here. TRBV21-1 is a pseudogene. The CDR3 is made up of 16 amino acids. This CDR3 reads CASSSMTGGEETEAFF. CDR3 nucleotide sequence: TGTGCCAGCAGCTCAATGACAGGAGGGGAAGAGACTGAAGCTTTCTTT.

The rearrangement uses TRBV4-3 and TRBJ1-2; D is unclear. V lost 4 bases, J lost 8 bases, and 20 bases lay in between. Germline values: CDR1 LGHNA, CDR2 YSLEER. The CDR3 has 15 amino acids. The DNA of the CDR3 is TGCGCCAGCAGCCCCCAGTTTGGCGCCCCCCAAGGCTACACCTTC. Its protein is CASSPQFGAPQGYTF.

This chain uses TRBV4-2 with TRBJ2-3; TRBD2 matches 10 bases. CDR3 length: 16 amino acids. Germline V gives CDR1 LGHNA, CDR2 YNFKEQ. Germline trimming cut 0 bases from V and 5 bases from J; bases unmatched to any gene: 5. CDR3 nucleotide sequence: TGTGCCAGCAGCCAAGAAAGCGGGGGGGCCGTAGATACGCAGTATTTT. Encoded protein: CASSQESGGAVDTQYF.

The chain combines TRBV4-1 with TRBJ2-7; a possible D gene is TRBD1 (5 bases). In germline, CDR1 is MGHRA, CDR2 YSYEKL. This CDR3 has 15 amino acids. Trimming pared 4 bases from V and 0 bases from J, leaving 13 bases between. The CDR3, as DNA: TGCGCCAGCAGCCTTCTTGTAGGGGCCTCCTACGAGCAGTACTTC. Protein sequence: CASSLLVGASYEQYF.

This clonotype was counted between two and nine times. The V gene is TRBV9, the J gene TRBJ2-2; D is unclear. Germline lookup yields CDR1 SGDLS and CDR2 YYNGEE. V lost 0 bases, J lost 2 bases, and 5 bases lay in between. The CDR3 runs to 14 residues. As DNA, the CDR3 is TGTGCCAGCAGCGTAGCCGGAAACACCGGGGAGCTGTTTTTT. It encodes CASSVAGNTGELFF.

This clonotype was observed at least ten times. This chain uses TRBV6-1 with TRBJ2-7; D may match TRBD1 or TRBD2 (6 bases each). There are 15 residues in the CDR3. Germline V gives CDR1 MNHNS, CDR2 SASEGT. V shed 3 bases and J shed 0 bases, with 12 bases lying between them. CDR3: CASSEGGYFSYEQYF. The CDR3 bases are TGTGCCAGCAGTGAGGGGGGCTACTTCTCCTACGAGCAGTACTTC.